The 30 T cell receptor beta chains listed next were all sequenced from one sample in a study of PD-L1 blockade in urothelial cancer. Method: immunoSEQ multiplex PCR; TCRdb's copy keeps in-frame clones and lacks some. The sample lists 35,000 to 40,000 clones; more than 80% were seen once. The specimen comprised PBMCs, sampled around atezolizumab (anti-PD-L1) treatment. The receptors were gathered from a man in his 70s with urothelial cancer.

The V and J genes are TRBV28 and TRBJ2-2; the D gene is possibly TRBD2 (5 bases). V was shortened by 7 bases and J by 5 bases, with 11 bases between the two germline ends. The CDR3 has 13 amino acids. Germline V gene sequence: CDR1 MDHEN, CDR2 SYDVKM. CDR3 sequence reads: CASNPRATGELFF. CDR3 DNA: TGTGCCAGCAACCCGAGGGCGACCGGGGAGCTGTTTTTT.

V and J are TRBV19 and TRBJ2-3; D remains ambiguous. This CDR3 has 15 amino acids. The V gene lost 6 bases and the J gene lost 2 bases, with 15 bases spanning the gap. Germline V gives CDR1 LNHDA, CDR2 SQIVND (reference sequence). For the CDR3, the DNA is TGTGCCAGTAGGTCCCCCGCCGGGTCCACAGATACGCAGTATTTT. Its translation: CASRSPAGSTDTQYF.

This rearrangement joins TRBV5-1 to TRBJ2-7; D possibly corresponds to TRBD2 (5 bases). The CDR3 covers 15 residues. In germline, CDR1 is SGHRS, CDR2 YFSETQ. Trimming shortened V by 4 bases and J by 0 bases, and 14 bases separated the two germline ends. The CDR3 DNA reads TGCGCCAGCAGCCCCCGGACTGGGAGCTCCTACGAGCAGTACTTC. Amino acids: CASSPRTGSSYEQYF. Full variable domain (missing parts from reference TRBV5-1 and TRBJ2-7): KAGVTQTPRYLIKTRGQQVTLSCSPISGHRSVSWYQQTPGQGLQFLFEYFSETQRNKGNFPGRFSGRQFSNSRSEMNVSTLELGDSALYLCASSPRTGSSYEQYFGPGTRLTVT.

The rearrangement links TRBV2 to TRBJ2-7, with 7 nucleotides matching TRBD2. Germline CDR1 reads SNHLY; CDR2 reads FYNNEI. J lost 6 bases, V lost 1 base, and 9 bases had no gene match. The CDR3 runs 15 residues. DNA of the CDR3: TGTGCCAGCAGTGAAGGTGCCGGACTAGTTCGCGAGCAGTACTTC. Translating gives CASSEGAGLVREQYF. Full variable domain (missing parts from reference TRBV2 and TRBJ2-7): EPEVTQTPSHQVTQMGQEVILRCVPISNHLYFYWYRQILGQKVEFLVSFYNNEISEKSEIFDDQFSVERPDGSNFTLKIRSTKLEDSAMYFCASSEGAGLVREQYFGPGTRLTVT.

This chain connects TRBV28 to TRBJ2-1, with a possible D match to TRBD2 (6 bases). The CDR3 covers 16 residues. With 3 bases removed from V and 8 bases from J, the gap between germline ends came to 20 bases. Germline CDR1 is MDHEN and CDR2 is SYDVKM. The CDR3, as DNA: TGTGCCAGCAGTTTGTACGGTCGCGGGGTGGTCTATGAGCAGTTCTTC. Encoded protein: CASSLYGRGVVYEQFF.

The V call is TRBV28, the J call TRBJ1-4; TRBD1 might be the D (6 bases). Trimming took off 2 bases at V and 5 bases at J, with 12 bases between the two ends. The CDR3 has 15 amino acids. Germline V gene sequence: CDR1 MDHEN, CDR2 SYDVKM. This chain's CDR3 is CASSLDQGGNEKLFF. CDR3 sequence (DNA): TGTGCCAGCAGTTTAGATCAAGGGGGAAATGAAAAACTGTTTTTT.

CDR3 sequence (DNA): TGTGCCAGCAGCCAACCGCGGGAGGGCCACTATGAGCAGTTCTTC. Translating it yields CASSQPREGHYEQFF. The chain joins TRBV14 to TRBJ2-1, with 9 positions matching TRBD2. CDR1 is SGHDN and CDR2 is FVKESK in the germline V gene. V trimming: 2 bases; J trimming: 8 bases; junction bases outside the gene matches: 7. This CDR3 has 15 amino acids.

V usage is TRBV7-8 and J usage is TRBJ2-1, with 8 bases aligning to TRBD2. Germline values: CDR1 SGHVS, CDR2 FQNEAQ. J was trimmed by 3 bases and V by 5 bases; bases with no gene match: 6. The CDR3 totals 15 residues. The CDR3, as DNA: TGTGCCAGCAGCGTGAGCGGGGGCAACTACAATGAGCAGTTCTTC. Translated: CASSVSGGNYNEQFF.

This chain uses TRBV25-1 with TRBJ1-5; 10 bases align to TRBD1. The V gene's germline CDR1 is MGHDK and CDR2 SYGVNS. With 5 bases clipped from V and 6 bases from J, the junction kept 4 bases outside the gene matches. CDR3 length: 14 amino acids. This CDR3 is CASSRQGAGQPQHF. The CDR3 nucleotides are TGTGCCAGCAGTAGACAGGGGGCCGGTCAGCCCCAGCATTTT.

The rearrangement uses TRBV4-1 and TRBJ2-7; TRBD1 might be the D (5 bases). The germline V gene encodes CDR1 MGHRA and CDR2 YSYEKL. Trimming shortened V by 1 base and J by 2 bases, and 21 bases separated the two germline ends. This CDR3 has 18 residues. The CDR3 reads CASSQGNQGWRLAYEQYF. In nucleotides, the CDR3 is TGCGCCAGCAGCCAAGGGAACCAGGGATGGCGGTTGGCCTACGAGCAGTACTTC.

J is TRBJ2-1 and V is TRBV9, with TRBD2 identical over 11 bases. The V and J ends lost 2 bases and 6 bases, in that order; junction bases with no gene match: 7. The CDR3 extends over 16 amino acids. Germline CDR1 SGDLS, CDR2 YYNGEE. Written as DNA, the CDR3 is TGTGCCAGCAGCGTGGAACTAGCGGGAGTTCTCAATGAGCAGTTCTTC. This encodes CASSVELAGVLNEQFF.

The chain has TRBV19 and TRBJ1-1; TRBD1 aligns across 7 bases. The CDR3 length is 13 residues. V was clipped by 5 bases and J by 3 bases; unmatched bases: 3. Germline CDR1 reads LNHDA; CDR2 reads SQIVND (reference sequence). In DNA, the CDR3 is TGTGCCAGTAGTTTTCAGGGGGACACTGAAGCTTTCTTT. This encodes CASSFQGDTEAFF.

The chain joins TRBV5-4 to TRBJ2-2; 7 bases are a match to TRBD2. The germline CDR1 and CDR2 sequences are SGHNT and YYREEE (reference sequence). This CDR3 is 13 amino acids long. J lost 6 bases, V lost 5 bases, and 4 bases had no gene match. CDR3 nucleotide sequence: TGTGCCAGCAGGAGGGCGGGAGCCGGGGAGCTGTTTTTT. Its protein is CASRRAGAGELFF.

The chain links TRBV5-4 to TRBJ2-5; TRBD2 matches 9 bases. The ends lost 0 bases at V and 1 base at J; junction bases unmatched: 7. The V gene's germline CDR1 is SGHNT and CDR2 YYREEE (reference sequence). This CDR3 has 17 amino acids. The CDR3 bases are TGTGCCAGCAGCTTGGCGATTAGCGGGAGAATCCAAGAGACCCAGTACTTC. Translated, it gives CASSLAISGRIQETQYF.

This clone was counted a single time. The DNA for the CDR3 is TGCGCCAGCAGCCGTCTAACTAGCGGGGGGCCCCAAGAGACCCAGTACTTC. It specifies CASSRLTSGGPQETQYF. The rearrangement joins TRBV4-1 to TRBJ2-5; TRBD2 aligns across 12 bases. The CDR3 consists of 17 residues. The ends lost 4 bases at V and 1 base at J; junction bases unmatched: 7. In germline, CDR1 is MGHRA, CDR2 YSYEKL.

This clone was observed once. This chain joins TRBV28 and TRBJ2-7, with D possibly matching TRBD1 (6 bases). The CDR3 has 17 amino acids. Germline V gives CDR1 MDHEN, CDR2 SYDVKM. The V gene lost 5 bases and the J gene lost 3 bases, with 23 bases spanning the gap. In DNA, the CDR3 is TGTGCCAGCAGTCCAAACATGTGGGGGCAGGTATTCTACGAGCAGTACTTC. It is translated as CASSPNMWGQVFYEQYF.

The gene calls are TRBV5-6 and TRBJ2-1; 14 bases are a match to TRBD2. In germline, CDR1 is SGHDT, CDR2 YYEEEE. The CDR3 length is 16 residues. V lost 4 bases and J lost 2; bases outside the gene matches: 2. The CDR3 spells CASSRLAGGAYNEQFF. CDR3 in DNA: TGTGCCAGCAGCCGACTAGCGGGAGGGGCCTACAATGAGCAGTTCTTC.

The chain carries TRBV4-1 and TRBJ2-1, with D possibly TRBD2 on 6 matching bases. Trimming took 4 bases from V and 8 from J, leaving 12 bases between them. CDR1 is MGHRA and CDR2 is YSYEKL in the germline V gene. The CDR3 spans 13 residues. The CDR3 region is CASSPLWEDEQFF. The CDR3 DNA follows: TGCGCCAGCAGCCCCTTGTGGGAGGATGAGCAGTTCTTC.

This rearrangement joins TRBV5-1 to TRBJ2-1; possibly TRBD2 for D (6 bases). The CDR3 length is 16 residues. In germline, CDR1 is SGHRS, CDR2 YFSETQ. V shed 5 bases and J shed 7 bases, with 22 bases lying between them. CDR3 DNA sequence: TGCGCCAGCAGAAAGCATTGGGAGGTCGTTCAGAATGAGCAGTTCTTC. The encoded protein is CASRKHWEVVQNEQFF.

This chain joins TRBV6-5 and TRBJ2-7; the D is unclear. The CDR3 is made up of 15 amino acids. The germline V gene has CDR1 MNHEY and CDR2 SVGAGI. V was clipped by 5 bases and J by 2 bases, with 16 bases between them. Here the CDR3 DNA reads TGTGCCAGCAGTCCCTTTGGGCCCCTCACCTACGAGCAGTACTTC. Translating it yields CASSPFGPLTYEQYF.

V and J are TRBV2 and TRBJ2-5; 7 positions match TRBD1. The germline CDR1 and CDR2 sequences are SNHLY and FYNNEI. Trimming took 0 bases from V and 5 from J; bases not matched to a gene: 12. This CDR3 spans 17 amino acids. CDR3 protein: CASSEARPRQGRETQYF. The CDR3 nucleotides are TGTGCCAGCAGTGAAGCGCGACCCCGACAGGGTCGGGAGACCCAGTACTTC.

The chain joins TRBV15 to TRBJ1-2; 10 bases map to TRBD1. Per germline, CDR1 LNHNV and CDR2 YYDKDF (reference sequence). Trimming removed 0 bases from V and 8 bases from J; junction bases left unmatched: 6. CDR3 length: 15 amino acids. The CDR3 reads CATSRDRGQGRGYTF. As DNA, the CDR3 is TGTGCCACCAGCAGAGATCGGGGACAGGGGAGAGGCTACACCTTC.

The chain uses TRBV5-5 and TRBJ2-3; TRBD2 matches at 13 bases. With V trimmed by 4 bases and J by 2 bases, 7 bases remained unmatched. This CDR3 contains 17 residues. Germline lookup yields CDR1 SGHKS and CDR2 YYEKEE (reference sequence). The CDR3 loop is CASSKGTSGMFTDTQYF. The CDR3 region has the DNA TGTGCCAGCAGCAAGGGGACTAGCGGGATGTTCACAGATACGCAGTATTTT. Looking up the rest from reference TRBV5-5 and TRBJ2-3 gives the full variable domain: DAGVTQSPTHLIKTRGQQVTLRCSPISGHKSVSWYQQVLGQGPQFIFQYYEKEERGRGNFPDRFSARQFPNYSSELNVNALLLGDSALYLCASSKGTSGMFTDTQYFGPGTRLTVL.

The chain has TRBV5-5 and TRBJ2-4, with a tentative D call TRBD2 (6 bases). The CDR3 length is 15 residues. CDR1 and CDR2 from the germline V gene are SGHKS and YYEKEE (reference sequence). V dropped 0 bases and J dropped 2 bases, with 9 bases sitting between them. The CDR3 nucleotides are TGTGCCAGCAGCTTGGGCGGGATGACCAAAAACATTCAGTACTTC. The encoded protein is CASSLGGMTKNIQYF.

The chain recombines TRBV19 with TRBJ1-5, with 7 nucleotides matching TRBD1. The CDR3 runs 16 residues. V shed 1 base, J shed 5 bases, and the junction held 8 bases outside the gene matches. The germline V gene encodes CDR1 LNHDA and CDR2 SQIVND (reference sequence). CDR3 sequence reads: CASSIGWDRPYQPQHF. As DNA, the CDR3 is TGTGCCAGTAGTATAGGATGGGACAGACCCTATCAGCCCCAGCATTTT.

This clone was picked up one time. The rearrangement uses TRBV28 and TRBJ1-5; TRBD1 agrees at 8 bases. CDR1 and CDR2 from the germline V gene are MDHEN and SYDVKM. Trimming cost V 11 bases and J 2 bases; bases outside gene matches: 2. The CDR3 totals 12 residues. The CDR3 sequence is CAVTGGNQPQHF. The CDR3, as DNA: TGTGCCGTGACAGGGGGCAATCAGCCCCAGCATTTT. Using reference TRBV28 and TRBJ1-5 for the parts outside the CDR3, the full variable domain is DVKVTQSSRYLVKRTGEKVFLECVQDMDHENMFWYRQDPGLGLRLIYFSYDVKMKEKGDIPEGYSVSREKKERFSLILESASTNQTSMYLCAVTGGNQPQHFGDGTRLSIL.

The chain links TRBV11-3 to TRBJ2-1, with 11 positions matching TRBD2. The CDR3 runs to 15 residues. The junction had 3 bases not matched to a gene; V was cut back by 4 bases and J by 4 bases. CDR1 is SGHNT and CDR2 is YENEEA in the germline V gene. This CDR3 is CASSSTSGAYNEQFF. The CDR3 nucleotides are TGTGCCAGCAGCTCGACTAGCGGGGCTTACAATGAGCAGTTCTTC.

The CDR3 DNA is TGTGCCAGTAACGGGGGACAGGGTAACACCGGGGAGCTGTTTTTT. Residues: CASNGGQGNTGELFF. V is TRBV19 and J is TRBJ2-2; 9 bases align to TRBD1. The junction had 5 bases not matched to a gene; V was cut back by 7 bases and J by 2 bases. Germline lookup yields CDR1 LNHDA and CDR2 SQIVND (reference sequence). This CDR3 has 15 residues.

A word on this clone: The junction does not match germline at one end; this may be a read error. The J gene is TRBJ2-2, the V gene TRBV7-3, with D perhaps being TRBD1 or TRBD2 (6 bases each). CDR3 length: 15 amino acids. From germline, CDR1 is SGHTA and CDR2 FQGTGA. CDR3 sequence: CASNLGGRNTGELFF. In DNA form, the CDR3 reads TGTGCCAGCAACTTAGGGGGGAGAAACACCGGGGAGCTGTTTTTT.

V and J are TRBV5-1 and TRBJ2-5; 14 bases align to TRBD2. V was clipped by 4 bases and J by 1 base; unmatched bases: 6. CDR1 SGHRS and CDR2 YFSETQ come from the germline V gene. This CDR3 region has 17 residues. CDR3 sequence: CASSLGLAGGPQETQYF. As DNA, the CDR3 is TGCGCCAGCAGCCTCGGACTAGCGGGAGGCCCCCAAGAGACCCAGTACTTC.